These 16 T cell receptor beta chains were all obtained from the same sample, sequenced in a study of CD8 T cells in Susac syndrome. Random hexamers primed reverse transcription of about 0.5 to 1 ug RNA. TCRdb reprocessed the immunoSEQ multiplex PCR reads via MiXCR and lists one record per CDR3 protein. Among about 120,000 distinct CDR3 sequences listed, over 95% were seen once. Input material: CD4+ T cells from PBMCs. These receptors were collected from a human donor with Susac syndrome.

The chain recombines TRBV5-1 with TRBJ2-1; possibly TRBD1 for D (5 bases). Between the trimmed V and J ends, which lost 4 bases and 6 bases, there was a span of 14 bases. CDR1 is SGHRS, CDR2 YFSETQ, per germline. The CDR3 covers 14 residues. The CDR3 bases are TGCGCCAGCAGCACGGTGCAGGGCATCAATGAGCAGTTCTTC. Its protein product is CASSTVQGINEQFF.

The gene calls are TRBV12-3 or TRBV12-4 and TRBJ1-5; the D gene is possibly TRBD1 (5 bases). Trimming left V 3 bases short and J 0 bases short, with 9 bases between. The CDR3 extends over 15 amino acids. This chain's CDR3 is CASSFGGNSNQPQHF. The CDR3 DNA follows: TGTGCCAGCAGTTTCGGGGGAAATAGCAATCAGCCCCAGCATTTT.

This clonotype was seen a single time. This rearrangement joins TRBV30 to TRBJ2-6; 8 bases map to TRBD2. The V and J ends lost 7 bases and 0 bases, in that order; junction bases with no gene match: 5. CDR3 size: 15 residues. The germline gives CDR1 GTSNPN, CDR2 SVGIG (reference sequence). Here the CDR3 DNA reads TGTGCCTTGCTAGCGGGTAGCTCTGGGGCCAACGTCCTGACTTTC. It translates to CALLAGSSGANVLTF.

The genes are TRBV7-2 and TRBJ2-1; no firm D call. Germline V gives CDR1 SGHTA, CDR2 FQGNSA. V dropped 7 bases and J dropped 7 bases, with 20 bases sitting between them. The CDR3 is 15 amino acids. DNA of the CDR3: TGTGCCAGCACCCCAGCAGCAAGAGCCGGGAATGAGCAGTTCTTC. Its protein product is CASTPAARAGNEQFF. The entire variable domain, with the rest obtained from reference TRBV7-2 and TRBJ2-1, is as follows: GAGVSQSPSNKVTEKGKDVELRCDPISGHTALYWYRQSLGQGLEFLIYFQGNSAPDKSGLPSDRFSAERTGGSVSTLTIQRTQQEDSAVYLCASTPAARAGNEQFFGPGTRLTVL.

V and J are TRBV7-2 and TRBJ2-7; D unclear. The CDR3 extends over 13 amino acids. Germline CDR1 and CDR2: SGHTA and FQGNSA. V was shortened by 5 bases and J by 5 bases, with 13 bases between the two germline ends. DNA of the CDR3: TGTGCCAGCAGCCGAATTAGGATGGACGAGCAGTACTTC. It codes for CASSRIRMDEQYF.

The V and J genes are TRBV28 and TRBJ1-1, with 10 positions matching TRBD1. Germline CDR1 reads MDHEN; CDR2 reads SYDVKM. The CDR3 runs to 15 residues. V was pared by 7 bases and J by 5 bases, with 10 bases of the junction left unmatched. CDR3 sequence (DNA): TGTGCCAGCACCTTCAGGACAGGGGGAAAAACTGAAGCTTTCTTT. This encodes CASTFRTGGKTEAFF.

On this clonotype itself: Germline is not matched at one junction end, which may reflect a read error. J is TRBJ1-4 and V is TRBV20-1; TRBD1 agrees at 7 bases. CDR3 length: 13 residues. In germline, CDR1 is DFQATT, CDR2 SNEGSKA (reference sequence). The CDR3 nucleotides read TGCAGTGCGAGAGGACAGGTCGGGGAAAAACTGTTTTTT. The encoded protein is CSARGQVGEKLFF.

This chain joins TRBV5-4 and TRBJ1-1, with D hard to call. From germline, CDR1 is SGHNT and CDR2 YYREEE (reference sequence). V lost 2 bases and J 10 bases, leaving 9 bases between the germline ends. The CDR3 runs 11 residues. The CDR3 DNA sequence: TGTGCCAGCAGCTTTGGCGCATCAGCTTTCTTT. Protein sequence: CASSFGASAFF.

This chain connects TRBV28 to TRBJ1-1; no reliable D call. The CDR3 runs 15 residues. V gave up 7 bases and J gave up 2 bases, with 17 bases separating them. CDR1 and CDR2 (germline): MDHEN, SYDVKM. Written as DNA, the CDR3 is TGTGCCAGCAATGCGCCACGGGGAGGAAACACTGAAGCTTTCTTT. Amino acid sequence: CASNAPRGGNTEAFF.

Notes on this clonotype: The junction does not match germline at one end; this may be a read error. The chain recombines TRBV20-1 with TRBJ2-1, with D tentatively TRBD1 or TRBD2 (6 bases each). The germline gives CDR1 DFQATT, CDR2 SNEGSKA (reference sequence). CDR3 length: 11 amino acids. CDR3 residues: CDAKGGDEQFF. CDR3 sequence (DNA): TGTGATGCTAAGGGGGGCGATGAGCAGTTCTTC.

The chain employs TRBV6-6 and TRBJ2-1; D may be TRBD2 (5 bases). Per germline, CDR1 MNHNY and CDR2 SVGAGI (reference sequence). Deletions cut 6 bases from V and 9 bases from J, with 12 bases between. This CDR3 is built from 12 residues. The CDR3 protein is CASSQLVLEQFF. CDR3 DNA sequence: TGTGCCAGCAGCCAACTAGTGCTTGAGCAGTTCTTC.

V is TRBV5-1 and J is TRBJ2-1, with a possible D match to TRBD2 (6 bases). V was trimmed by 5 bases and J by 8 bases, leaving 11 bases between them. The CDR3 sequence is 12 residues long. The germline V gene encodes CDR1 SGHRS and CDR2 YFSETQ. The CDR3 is CASSPEGYEQFF. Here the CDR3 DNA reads TGCGCCAGCAGTCCGGAGGGCTATGAGCAGTTCTTC.

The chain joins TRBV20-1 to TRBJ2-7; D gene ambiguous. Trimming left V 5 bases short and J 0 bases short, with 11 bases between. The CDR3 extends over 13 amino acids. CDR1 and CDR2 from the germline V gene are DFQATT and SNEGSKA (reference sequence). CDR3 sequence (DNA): TGCAGTGCTCTTAGACTTGACTCCTACGAGCAGTACTTC. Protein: CSALRLDSYEQYF.

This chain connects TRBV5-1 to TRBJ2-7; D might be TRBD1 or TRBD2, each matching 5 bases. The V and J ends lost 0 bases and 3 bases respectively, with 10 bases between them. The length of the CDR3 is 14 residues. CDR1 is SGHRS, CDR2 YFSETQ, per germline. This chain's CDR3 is CASSLVLGGYEQYF. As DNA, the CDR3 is TGCGCCAGCAGCTTGGTCCTTGGGGGCTACGAGCAGTACTTC.

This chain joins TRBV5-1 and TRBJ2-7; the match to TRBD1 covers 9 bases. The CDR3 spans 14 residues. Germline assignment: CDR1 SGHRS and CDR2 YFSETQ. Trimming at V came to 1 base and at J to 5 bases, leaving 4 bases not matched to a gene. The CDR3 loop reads CASSLSGTGNEQYF. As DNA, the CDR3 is TGCGCCAGCAGCTTGTCCGGGACAGGGAACGAGCAGTACTTC.

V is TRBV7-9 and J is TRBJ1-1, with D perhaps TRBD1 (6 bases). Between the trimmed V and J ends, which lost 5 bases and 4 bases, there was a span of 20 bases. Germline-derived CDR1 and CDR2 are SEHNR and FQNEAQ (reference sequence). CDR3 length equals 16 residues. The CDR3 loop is CASSPQGGLGGTEAFF. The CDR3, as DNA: TGTGCCAGCAGCCCGCAAGGGGGGCTTGGAGGCACTGAAGCTTTCTTT.